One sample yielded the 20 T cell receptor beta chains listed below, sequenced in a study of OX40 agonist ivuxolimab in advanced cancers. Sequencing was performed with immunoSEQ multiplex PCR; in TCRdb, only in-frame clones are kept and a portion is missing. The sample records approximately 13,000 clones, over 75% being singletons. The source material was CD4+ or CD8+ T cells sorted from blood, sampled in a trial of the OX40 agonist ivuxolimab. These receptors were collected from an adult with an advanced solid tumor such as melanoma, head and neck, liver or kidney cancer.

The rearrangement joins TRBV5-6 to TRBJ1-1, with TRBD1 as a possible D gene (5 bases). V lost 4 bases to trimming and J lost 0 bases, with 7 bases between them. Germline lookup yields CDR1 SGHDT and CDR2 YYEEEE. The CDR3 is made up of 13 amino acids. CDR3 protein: CASSAGVNTEAFF. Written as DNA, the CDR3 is TGTGCCAGCAGCGCGGGGGTGAACACTGAAGCTTTCTTT.

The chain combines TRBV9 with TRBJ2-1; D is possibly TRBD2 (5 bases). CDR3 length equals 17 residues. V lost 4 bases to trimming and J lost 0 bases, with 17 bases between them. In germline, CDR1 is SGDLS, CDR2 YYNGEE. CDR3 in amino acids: CASSFTVLEPSYNEQFF. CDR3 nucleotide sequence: TGTGCCAGCAGCTTCACCGTACTAGAACCCTCCTACAATGAGCAGTTCTTC.

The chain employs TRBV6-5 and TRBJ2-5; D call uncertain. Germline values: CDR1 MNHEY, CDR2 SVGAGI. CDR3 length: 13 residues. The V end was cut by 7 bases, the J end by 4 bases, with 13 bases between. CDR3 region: CASNWIAGETQYF. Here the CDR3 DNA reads TGTGCCAGCAACTGGATTGCAGGAGAGACCCAGTACTTC.

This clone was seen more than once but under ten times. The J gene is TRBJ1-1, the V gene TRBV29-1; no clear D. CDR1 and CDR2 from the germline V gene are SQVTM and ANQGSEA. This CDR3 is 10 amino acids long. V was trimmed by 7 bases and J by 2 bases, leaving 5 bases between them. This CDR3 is CSAYNTEAFF. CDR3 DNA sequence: TGCAGCGCTTATAACACTGAAGCTTTCTTT. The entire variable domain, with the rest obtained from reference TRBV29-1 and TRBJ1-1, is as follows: SAVISQKPSRDICQRGTSLTIQCQVDSQVTMMFWYRQQPGQSLTLIATANQGSEATYESGFVIDKFPISRPNLTFSTLTVSNMSPEDSSIYLCSAYNTEAFFGQGTRLTVV.

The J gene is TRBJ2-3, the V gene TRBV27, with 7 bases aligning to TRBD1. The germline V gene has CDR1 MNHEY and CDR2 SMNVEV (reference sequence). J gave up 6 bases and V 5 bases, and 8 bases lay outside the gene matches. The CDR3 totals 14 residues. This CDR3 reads CASSPDRVGDTQYF. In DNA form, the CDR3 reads TGTGCCAGCAGTCCCGACAGGGTCGGGGATACGCAGTATTTT.

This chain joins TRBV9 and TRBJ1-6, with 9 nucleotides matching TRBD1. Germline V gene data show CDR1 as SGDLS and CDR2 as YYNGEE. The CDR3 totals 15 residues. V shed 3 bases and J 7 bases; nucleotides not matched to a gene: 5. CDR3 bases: TGTGCCAGCAGCGCCCGGACAGGGGTAAATTCACCCCTCCACTTT. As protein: CASSARTGVNSPLHF.

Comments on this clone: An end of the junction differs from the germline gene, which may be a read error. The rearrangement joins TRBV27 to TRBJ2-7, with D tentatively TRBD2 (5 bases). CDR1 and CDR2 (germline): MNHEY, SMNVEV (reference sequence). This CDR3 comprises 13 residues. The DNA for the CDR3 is TGTGCCAGCAGTTGGACGGGAACCTACGGGCAGTACTTC. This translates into CASSWTGTYGQYF.

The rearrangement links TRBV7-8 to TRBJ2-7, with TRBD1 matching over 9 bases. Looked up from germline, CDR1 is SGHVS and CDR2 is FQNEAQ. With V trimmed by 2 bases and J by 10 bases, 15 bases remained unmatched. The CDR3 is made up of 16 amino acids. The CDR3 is CASSLWGRTGDPLQYF. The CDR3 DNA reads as TGTGCCAGCAGCTTATGGGGGAGGACAGGGGACCCGCTTCAGTACTTC. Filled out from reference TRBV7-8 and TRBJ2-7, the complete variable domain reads GAGVSQSPRYKVAKRGQDVALRCDPISGHVSLFWYQQALGQGPEFLTYFQNEAQLDKSGLPSDRFFAERPEGSVSTLKIQRTQQEDSAVYLCASSLWGRTGDPLQYFGPGTRLTVT.

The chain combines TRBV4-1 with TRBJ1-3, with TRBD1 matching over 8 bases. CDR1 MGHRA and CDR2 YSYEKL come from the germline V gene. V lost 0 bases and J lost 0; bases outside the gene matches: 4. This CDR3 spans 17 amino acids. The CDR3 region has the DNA TGCGCCAGCAGCCAAGAGGGTACAGGGGGCTCTGGAAACACCATATATTTT. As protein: CASSQEGTGGSGNTIYF.

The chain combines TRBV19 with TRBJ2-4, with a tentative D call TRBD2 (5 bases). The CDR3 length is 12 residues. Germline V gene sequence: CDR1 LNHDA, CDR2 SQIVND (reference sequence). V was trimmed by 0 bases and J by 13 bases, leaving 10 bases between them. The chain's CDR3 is CASSIDLGLQYF. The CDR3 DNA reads TGTGCCAGTAGTATAGATCTCGGACTCCAGTACTTC. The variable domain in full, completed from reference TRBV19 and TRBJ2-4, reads DGGITQSPKYLFRKEGQNVTLSCEQNLNHDAMYWYRQDPGQGLRLIYYSQIVNDFQKGDIAEGYSVSREKKESFPLTVTSAQKNPTAFYLCASSIDLGLQYFGAGTRLSVL.

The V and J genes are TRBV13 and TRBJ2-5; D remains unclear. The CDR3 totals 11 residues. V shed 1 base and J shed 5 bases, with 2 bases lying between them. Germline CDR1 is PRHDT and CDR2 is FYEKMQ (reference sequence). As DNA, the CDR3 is TGTGCCAGCAGCTTAGAGGAGACCCAGTACTTC. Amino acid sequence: CASSLEETQYF.

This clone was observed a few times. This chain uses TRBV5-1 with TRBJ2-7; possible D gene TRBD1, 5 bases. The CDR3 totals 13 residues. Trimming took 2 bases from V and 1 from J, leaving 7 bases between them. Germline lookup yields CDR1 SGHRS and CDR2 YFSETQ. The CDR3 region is CASSFDSSYEQYF. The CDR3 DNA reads TGCGCCAGCAGCTTCGACAGTTCCTACGAGCAGTACTTC.

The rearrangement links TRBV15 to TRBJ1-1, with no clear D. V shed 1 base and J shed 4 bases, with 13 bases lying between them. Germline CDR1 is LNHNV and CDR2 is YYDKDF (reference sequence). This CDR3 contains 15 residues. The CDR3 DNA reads TGTGCCACCAGCAGAGGTGCCAGAAAGGTCACTGAAGCTTTCTTT. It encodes CATSRGARKVTEAFF.

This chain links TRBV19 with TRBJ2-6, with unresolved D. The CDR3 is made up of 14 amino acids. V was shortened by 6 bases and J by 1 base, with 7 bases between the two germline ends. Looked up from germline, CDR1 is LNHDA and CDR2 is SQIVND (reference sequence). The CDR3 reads CASSSVSGANVLTF. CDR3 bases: TGTGCCAGTAGCTCCGTATCTGGGGCCAACGTCCTGACTTTC.

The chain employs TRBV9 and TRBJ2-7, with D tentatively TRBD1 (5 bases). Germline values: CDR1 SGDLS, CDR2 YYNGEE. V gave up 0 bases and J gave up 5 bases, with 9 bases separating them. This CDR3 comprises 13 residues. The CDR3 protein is CASSVGTQDEQYF. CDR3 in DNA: TGTGCCAGCAGCGTAGGGACACAAGACGAGCAGTACTTC.

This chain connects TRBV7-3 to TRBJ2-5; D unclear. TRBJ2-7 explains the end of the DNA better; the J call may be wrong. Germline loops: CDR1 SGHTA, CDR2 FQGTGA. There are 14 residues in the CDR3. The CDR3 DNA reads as TGTGCCAGCAGCTTAACCTTCCTGACCTACGAGCAGTACTTC. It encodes CASSLTFLTYEQYF.

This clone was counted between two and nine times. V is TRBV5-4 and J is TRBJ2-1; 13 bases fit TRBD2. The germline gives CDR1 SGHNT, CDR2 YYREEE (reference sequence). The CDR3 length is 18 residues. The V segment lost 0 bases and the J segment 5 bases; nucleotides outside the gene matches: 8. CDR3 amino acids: CASSLVRTSGSDHNEQFF. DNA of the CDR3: TGTGCCAGCAGCTTGGTCCGGACTAGCGGGAGCGATCACAATGAGCAGTTCTTC.

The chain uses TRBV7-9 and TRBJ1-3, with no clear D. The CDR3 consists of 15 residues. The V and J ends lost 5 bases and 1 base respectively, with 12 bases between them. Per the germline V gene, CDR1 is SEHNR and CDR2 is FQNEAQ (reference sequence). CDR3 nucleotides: TGTGCCAGCAGCCCCGAGTCTTTGTCTGGAAACACCATATATTTT. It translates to CASSPESLSGNTIYF.

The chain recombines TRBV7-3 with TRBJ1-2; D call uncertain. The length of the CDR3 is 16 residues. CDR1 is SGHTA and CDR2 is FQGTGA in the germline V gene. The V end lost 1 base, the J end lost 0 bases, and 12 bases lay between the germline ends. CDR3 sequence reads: CASSLRVNSPNYGYTF. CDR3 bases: TGTGCCAGCAGCTTAAGGGTGAACAGTCCTAACTATGGCTACACCTTC.

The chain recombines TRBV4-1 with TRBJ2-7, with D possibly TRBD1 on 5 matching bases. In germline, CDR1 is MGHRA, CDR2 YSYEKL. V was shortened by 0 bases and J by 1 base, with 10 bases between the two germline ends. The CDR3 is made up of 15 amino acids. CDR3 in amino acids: CASSQEQGQSYEQYF. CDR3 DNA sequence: TGCGCCAGCAGCCAAGAGCAGGGCCAGTCCTACGAGCAGTACTTC.